This T cell receptor (beta chain) was retrieved from a study of OX40 agonist ivuxolimab in advanced cancers. The wider study: Participants, approximately 83% male, averaged roughly 60 years of age, ranging from 23 to 79. Regarding the study as a whole: Low normalized T-cell clonal expansion also characterized some of the nonresponders. At 0.1 to 3.0 mg/kg and by week 6, clonal expansion occurred in CD4+ and CD8+ blood T cells.

On this clone itself: Antigen: not known.

Trimming left V 0 bases short and J 4 bases short, with 12 bases between. Germline V gene sequence: CDR1 SGHVS, CDR2 FNYEAQ. This CDR3 contains 15 residues. The table came from immunoSEQ multiplex PCR; TCRdb's copy has only in-frame clones and leaves some out. The sample has roughly 53,000 clones, 93% seen once. This rearrangement joins TRBV7-6 to TRBJ1-1; tentatively, D is TRBD1 (6 bases). The receptor was isolated from an adult with an advanced solid tumor such as melanoma, head and neck, liver or kidney cancer. Sequencing was performed on CD4+ or CD8+ T cells sorted from blood, taken in a trial of the OX40 agonist ivuxolimab. CDR3 bases: TGTGCCAGCAGCTTAGCGCTTGGGGGCAGCACTGAAGCTTTCTTT. Encoded protein: CASSLALGGSTEAFF.